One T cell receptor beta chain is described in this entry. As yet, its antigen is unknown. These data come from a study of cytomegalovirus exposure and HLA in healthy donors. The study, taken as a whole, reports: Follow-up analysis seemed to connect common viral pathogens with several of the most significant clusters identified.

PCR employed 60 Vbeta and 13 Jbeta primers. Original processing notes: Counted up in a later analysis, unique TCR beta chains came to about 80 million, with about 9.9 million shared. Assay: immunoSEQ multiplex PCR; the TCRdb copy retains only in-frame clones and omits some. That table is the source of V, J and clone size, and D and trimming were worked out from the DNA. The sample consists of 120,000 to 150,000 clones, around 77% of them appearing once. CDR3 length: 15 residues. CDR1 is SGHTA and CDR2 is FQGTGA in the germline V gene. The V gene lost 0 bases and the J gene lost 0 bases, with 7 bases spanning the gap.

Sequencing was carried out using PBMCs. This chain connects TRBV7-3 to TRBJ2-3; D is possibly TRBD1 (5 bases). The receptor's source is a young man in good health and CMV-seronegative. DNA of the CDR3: TGTGCCAGCAGCTTAACGGGGCCTAGCACAGATACGCAGTATTTT. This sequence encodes CASSLTGPSTDTQYF.